This record concerns one T cell receptor (beta chain) sequence. The data derive from a study of blood T cell repertoires in COVID-19. In the study overall: Acute-phase and convalescent COVID-19 samples originated in the United States, Italy and Spain. The cDNA or gDNA used as material had been derived from T cells, B-cell-depleted T cells, or PBMCs.

The table came from immunoSEQ multiplex PCR; TCRdb's copy has only in-frame clones and leaves some out. The data show fewer than 500,000 clones, around 86% seen once. Looked up from germline, CDR1 is MNHEY and CDR2 is SMNVEV (reference sequence). Trimming shortened V by 1 base and J by 4 bases, and 5 bases separated the two germline ends. This CDR3 is 13 amino acids long. This TCR was sampled from a woman aged 30 to 39 with active or convalescent COVID-19. This sequence joins TRBV27 and TRBJ1-5, with D unclear. The material sequenced was peripheral blood. The CDR3 bases are TGTGCCAGCAGTTTATTCGGGAATCAGCCCCAGCATTTT. It translates to CASSLFGNQPQHF.